A single sample gave rise to the 2 T cell receptor beta chains below, sequenced in a study of blood T cells in healthy people across ages. A second about 7 to 11 cycle PCR used barcoded and J-beta primers. TCRdb processed the 5' RACE reads anew with MiXCR; each CDR3 protein has one entry. Of about 970,000 distinct CDR3 sequences in the sample, just over 50% were seen once. Sequencing was performed on blood. Every receptor here comes from an older woman in good health.

This rearrangement joins TRBV7-9 to TRBJ1-2, with D hard to call. Germline CDR1 SEHNR, CDR2 FQNEAQ (reference sequence). V lost 4 bases and J lost 8, with 17 bases in between. CDR3 length: 14 residues. The CDR3 bases are TGTGCCAGCAGCTCAGGAGAGCCCTCGGGCGGCTACACCTTC. Amino acids: CASSSGEPSGGYTF.

This clonotype was detected a few times. The chain combines TRBV29-1 with TRBJ2-2, with D possibly being TRBD2 (5 bases). Germline CDR1 and CDR2: SQVTM and ANQGSEA. The CDR3 sequence is 12 residues long. V lost 6 bases and J 4 bases, leaving 9 bases between the germline ends. This CDR3 reads CSVDEGTGELFF. The CDR3, as DNA: TGCAGCGTCGATGAGGGCACCGGGGAGCTGTTTTTT.